This TCR beta chain originates from a study of T cells in Graves' hyperthyroidism and ophthalmopathy. Thyroid ultrasound and orbital computed tomography, with clinical symptoms and serum thyroxine and TRAb, informed diagnoses. Germline-derived CDR1 and CDR2 are DFQATT and SNEGSKA (reference sequence). CDR3 length equals 14 residues. V lost 0 bases to trimming and J lost 11 bases, with 17 bases between them. TCR beta CDR3 sequences were amplified from RNA transcripts. The study used the HTBI primer set for a first-round RT-PCR of the TCR CDR3. Each CDR3 protein is one row after TCRdb ran MiXCR on the multiplex PCR reads. This sample yields more than 550,000 distinct CDR3 sequences, of which 45% are seen a single time; roughly 6.5% belongs to the top ten. Study-level results: Ophthalmopathy was model-predicted a median around seven months pre-onset. Blood also contained most expanded thyroid clonotypes above 0.001.

Of note for this clonotype: As yet, its antigen is unknown.

The chain couples TRBV20-1 to TRBJ1-5; no firm D call. Sequencing input: peripheral blood or thyroid tissue (not recorded which). The sequence came from an adult man with Graves' disease, either hyperthyroidism or ophthalmopathy (not recorded which). CDR3 sequence reads: CSARETRPDGTQHF. The CDR3 DNA reads TGCAGTGCTAGAGAGACGCGCCCGGATGGGACCCAGCATTTT.